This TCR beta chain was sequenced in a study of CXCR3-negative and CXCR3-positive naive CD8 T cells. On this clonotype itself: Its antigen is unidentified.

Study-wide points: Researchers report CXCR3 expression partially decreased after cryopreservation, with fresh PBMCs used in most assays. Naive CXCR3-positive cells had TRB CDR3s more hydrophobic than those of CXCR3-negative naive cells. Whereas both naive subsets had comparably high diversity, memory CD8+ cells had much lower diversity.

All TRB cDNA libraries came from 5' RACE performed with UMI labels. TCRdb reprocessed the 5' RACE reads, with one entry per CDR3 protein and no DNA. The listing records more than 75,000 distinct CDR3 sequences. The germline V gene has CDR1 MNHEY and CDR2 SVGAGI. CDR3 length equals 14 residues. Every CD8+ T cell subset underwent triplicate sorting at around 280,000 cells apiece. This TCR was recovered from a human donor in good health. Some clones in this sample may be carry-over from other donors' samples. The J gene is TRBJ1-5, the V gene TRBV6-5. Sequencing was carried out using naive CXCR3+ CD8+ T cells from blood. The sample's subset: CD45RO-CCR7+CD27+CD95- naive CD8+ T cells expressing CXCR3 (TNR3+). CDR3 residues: CASSTGLSNQPQHF.